The source of this T cell receptor beta chain is a study of cytomegalovirus exposure and HLA in healthy donors. Overall study findings and caveats: The listing of roughly 160 TCR beta chains classed them as cytomegalovirus-associated. Among the CMV-associated chains, a few were confirmed in vitro as specific for CMV antigens.

Germline loops: CDR1 MNHNY, CDR2 SVGAGI (reference sequence). This CDR3 has 14 amino acids. Trimming cost V 4 bases and J 4 bases; bases outside gene matches: 7. For this clone: Its cognate antigen is unknown.

Profiled with immunoSEQ multiplex PCR; TCRdb holds only in-frame clones, not every one. This table has approximately 170,000 clones, 75% to 90% appearing once. V gene TRBV6-6 combines with J gene TRBJ2-7, with 7 bases matching TRBD2. This clonotype was sampled from a young man in good health and CMV-seropositive. The material sequenced was PBMCs. CDR3 sequence reads: CASSSGLGGYEQYF. The CDR3, as DNA: TGTGCCAGCAGTTCAGGACTGGGAGGGTACGAGCAGTACTTC.